One and the same sample provided the 21 T cell receptor beta chains below, sequenced in a study of cytomegalovirus exposure and HLA in healthy donors. The PCR was carried out with 60 Vbeta primers and 13 Jbeta primers. Assay used: immunoSEQ multiplex PCR; TCRdb lists only in-frame clones, some missing. The sample lists about 82,000 clones, over 75% occurring once. The material sequenced was PBMCs. These receptors were taken from a man aged 50 or older in good health and CMV-seronegative.

The V and J genes are TRBV14 and TRBJ1-2, with 9 bases aligning to TRBD1. The J segment lost 4 bases and the V segment lost 4 bases, leaving 4 bases of the junction unmatched. The CDR3 is 14 amino acids. Per the germline V gene, CDR1 is SGHDN and CDR2 is FVKESK. The chain's CDR3 is CASSPRDRAYGYTF. CDR3 DNA sequence: TGTGCCAGCAGCCCACGGGACAGGGCCTATGGCTACACCTTC.

The chain recombines TRBV28 with TRBJ2-5; 9 nucleotides agree with TRBD2. With V trimmed by 7 bases and J by 7 bases, 4 bases remained unmatched. The CDR3 totals 12 residues. Germline V gives CDR1 MDHEN, CDR2 SYDVKM. CDR3 amino acids: CASMRAGGTQYF. In nucleotides, the CDR3 is TGTGCCAGCATGCGAGCGGGGGGGACCCAGTACTTC.

The CDR3 coding sequence is TGTGCCAGCAGTGTTTCTAGCGGGGGGTTCTACACAGATACGCAGTATTTT. As protein: CASSVSSGGFYTDTQYF. The chain is built from TRBV6-1 and TRBJ2-3, with 11 bases matching TRBD2. The CDR3 runs 17 residues. The V gene end was trimmed by 4 bases and the J gene end by 2 bases; junction bases not matched to a gene: 8. Germline V lookup: CDR1 MNHNS, CDR2 SASEGT.

This clone occurred once. The chain is built from TRBV7-3 and TRBJ2-3, with 12 bases matching TRBD2. The J segment lost 5 bases and the V segment lost 4 bases, leaving 13 bases of the junction unmatched. This CDR3 is 18 amino acids long. In germline, CDR1 is SGHTA, CDR2 FQGTGA. The CDR3 nucleotides read TGTGCCAGCAGCTCCCAATTGGAACCGGGACTAGCGGGAGATACGCAGTATTTT. Translation: CASSSQLEPGLAGDTQYF.

The gene calls are TRBV6-7 and TRBJ2-2; 14 bases are a match to TRBD2. TRBV6-7 is an open reading frame, and its role is uncertain. The CDR3 runs to 21 residues. V gave up 7 bases and J gave up 5 bases; unmatched junction bases: 21. CDR3 amino acids: CASTDCRAPGLAGAETGELFF. As DNA, the CDR3 is TGTGCCAGCACCGATTGCCGCGCCCCGGGACTAGCGGGGGCCGAAACCGGGGAGCTGTTTTTT.

Concerning this clone: Other DNA variants within this sample encode the same CDR3. The chain carries TRBV5-1 and TRBJ1-2; tentative D call: TRBD1 (6 bases). The germline CDR1 and CDR2 sequences are SGHRS and YFSETQ. The ends were cut back, 0 bases at V and 3 bases at J, with 6 bases in the middle. The length of the CDR3 is 13 residues. This chain's CDR3 is CASSLEGDYGYTF. CDR3 DNA sequence: TGCGCCAGCAGCTTGGAGGGGGACTATGGCTACACCTTC.

V and J are TRBV5-3 and TRBJ1-6; D perhaps matches TRBD1 (5 bases). Being an ORF, TRBV5-3 has a function that is uncertain. CDR3 size: 16 residues. V lost 4 bases and J 3 bases, leaving 14 bases between the germline ends. The chain's CDR3 is CARSAPGRHYNSPLHF. The CDR3 region has the DNA TGTGCCAGAAGCGCACCAGGGCGCCACTATAATTCACCCCTCCACTTT.

The V and J genes are TRBV7-2 and TRBJ1-5, with D perhaps matching TRBD1 (5 bases). The CDR3 runs to 14 residues. CDR1 is SGHTA and CDR2 is FQGNSA in the germline V gene. V lost 4 bases and J 5 bases, leaving 12 bases between the germline ends. CDR3 in DNA: TGTGCCAGCAGCTCGGACGGGGGGTATCAGCCCCAGCATTTT. Protein product: CASSSDGGYQPQHF.

The chain has TRBV4-1 and TRBJ1-5, with 7 nucleotides matching TRBD1. Germline CDR1 MGHRA, CDR2 YSYEKL. There are 15 residues in the CDR3. V shed 3 bases, J shed 2 bases, and the junction held 4 bases outside the gene matches. The CDR3 DNA sequence: TGCGCCAGCAGCCACCACACAGGGGGCAATCAGCCCCAGCATTTT. Translating it yields CASSHHTGGNQPQHF.

This clone was detected many times. V is TRBV7-3 and J is TRBJ1-5; D may be TRBD1 (5 bases). Between the trimmed V and J ends, which lost 4 bases and 2 bases, there was a span of 9 bases. CDR1 SGHTA and CDR2 FQGTGA come from the germline V gene. This CDR3 is 14 amino acids long. The CDR3 DNA is TGTGCCAGCAGCTCCCAGGGTGGCAATCAGCCCCAGCATTTT. Translating gives CASSSQGGNQPQHF.

V is TRBV29-1 and J is TRBJ2-1; 9 positions agree with TRBD2. Germline CDR1 reads SQVTM; CDR2 reads ANQGSEA. Trimming removed 6 bases from V and 5 bases from J; junction bases left unmatched: 11. This CDR3 has 15 residues. The CDR3 sequence is CSVAGGGAGDNEQFF. CDR3 sequence (DNA): TGCAGCGTCGCGGGGGGGGGTGCTGGCGACAATGAGCAGTTCTTC.

V is TRBV5-1 and J is TRBJ2-7, with 8 bases aligning to TRBD2. The CDR3 covers 13 residues. V was clipped by 2 bases and J by 3 bases; unmatched bases: 1. CDR1 and CDR2 from the germline V gene are SGHRS and YFSETQ. This chain's CDR3 is CASSFAGGYEQYF. CDR3 sequence (DNA): TGCGCCAGCAGCTTCGCGGGGGGCTACGAGCAGTACTTC.

This clone occurred once. The chain carries TRBV9 and TRBJ1-1; no reliable D call. This CDR3 contains 13 residues. Germline V gene lookup returns CDR1 SGDLS and CDR2 YYNGEE. Trimming removed 2 bases at V and 0 bases at J, with 5 bases between. The chain's CDR3 is CASSVKMNTEAFF. CDR3 bases: TGTGCCAGCAGCGTTAAAATGAACACTGAAGCTTTCTTT.

The V and J genes are TRBV5-1 and TRBJ2-3, with no clear D. Germline CDR1 and CDR2: SGHRS and YFSETQ. There are 14 residues in the CDR3. V was cut by 2 bases and J by 2 bases, with 9 bases left in between. CDR3 loop: CASSLGGYTDTQYF. In nucleotides, the CDR3 is TGCGCCAGCAGCTTAGGCGGCTACACAGATACGCAGTATTTT.

This clone appeared a few times. The chain joins TRBV5-6 to TRBJ1-4; 8 bases agree with TRBD1. CDR1 is SGHDT, CDR2 YYEEEE, per germline. The CDR3 is 15 residues long. The ends lost 4 bases at V and 6 bases at J; junction bases unmatched: 8. Here the CDR3 reads CASSPSGGADEKLFF. The CDR3 DNA follows: TGTGCCAGCAGCCCATCAGGGGGCGCGGATGAAAAACTGTTTTTT.

V and J are TRBV7-2 and TRBJ2-5; 8 positions agree with TRBD2. J gave up 5 bases and V 3 bases, and 5 bases lay outside the gene matches. The CDR3 length is 14 residues. Germline V CDR1 and CDR2: SGHTA, FQGNSA. CDR3 nucleotide sequence: TGTGCCAGCAGCTTCGGGGGGGCGTCGGAGACCCAGTACTTC. Protein product: CASSFGGASETQYF.

The chain recombines TRBV6-6 with TRBJ1-6; D is perhaps TRBD1 (6 bases). Between the trimmed V and J ends, which lost 7 bases and 7 bases, there was a span of 17 bases. The CDR3 length is 15 residues. CDR1 is MNHNY and CDR2 is SVGAGI in the germline V gene (reference sequence). DNA for the CDR3: TGTGCCAGCATTCCGCCGGGACAACAGAATTCACCCCTCCACTTT. This gives the protein CASIPPGQQNSPLHF.

The chain recombines TRBV28 with TRBJ2-1; D is uncertain. Germline loops: CDR1 MDHEN, CDR2 SYDVKM. With 6 bases removed from V and 3 bases from J, the gap between germline ends came to 9 bases. This CDR3 spans 13 amino acids. The chain's CDR3 is CASSATYYNEQFF. CDR3 DNA: TGTGCCAGCAGCGCTACCTACTACAATGAGCAGTTCTTC.

This rearrangement joins TRBV25-1 to TRBJ1-4; perhaps TRBD1 as D (6 bases). The CDR3 contains 16 residues. V was cut by 1 base and J by 8 bases, with 17 bases left in between. Germline V gives CDR1 MGHDK, CDR2 SYGVNS. The CDR3 DNA follows: TGTGCCAGCAGTGAATTGGTGCAGGGGCCGGGAGAAAAACTGTTTTTT. It encodes CASSELVQGPGEKLFF.

V and J are TRBV9 and TRBJ2-5, with 8 bases identical to TRBD1. In germline, CDR1 is SGDLS, CDR2 YYNGEE. Losses at the gene ends were 0 bases for V and 5 bases for J; bases not matched to a gene: 9. This CDR3 comprises 16 residues. The CDR3 loop is CASSVGPGGAGETQYF. CDR3 coding DNA: TGTGCCAGCAGCGTAGGGCCAGGGGGCGCAGGGGAGACCCAGTACTTC.

The chain joins TRBV6-4 to TRBJ2-7; D might be TRBD2 (5 bases). This CDR3 spans 13 amino acids. Germline CDR1 MRHNA, CDR2 SNTAGT. The V end was cut by 5 bases, the J end by 3 bases, with 11 bases between. The CDR3 reads CASSHDAGYEQYF. In nucleotides, the CDR3 is TGTGCCAGCAGTCATGACGCGGGCTACGAGCAGTACTTC.